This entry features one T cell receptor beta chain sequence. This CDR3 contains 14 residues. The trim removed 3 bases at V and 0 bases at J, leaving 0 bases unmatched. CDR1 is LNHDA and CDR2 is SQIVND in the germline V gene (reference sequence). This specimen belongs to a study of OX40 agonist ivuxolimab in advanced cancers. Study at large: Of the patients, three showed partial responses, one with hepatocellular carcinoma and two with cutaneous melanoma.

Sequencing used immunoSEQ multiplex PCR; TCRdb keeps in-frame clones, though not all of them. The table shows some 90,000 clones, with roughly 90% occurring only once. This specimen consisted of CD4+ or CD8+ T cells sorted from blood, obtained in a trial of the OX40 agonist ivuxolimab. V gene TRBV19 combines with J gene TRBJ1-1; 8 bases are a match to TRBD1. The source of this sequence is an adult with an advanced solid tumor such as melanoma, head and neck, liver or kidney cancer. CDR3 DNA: TGTGCCAGTAGTATGGGACAGGTGAACACTGAAGCTTTCTTT. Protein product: CASSMGQVNTEAFF.